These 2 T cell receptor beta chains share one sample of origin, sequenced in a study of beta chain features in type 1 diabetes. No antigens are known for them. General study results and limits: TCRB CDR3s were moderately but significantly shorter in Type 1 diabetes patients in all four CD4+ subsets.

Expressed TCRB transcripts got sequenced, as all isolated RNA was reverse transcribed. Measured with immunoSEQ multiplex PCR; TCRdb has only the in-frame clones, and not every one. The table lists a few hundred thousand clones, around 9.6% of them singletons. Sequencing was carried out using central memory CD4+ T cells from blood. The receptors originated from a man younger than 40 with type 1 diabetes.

The CDR3, as DNA: TGTGCCATCAGTGGGGGACAGTTGTTCTCTGGAAACACCATATATTTT. This sequence encodes CAISGGQLFSGNTIYF. The chain couples TRBV10-3 to TRBJ1-3; TRBD1 agrees at 7 bases. The CDR3 totals 16 residues. Germline CDR1 is ENHRY and CDR2 is SYGVKD. With V trimmed by 4 bases and J by 0 bases, 6 bases remained unmatched.

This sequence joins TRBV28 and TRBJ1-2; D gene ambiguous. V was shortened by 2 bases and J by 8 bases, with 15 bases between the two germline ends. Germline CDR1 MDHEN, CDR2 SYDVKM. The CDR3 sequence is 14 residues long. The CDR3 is CASSLGGVPGGYTF. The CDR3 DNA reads TGTGCCAGCAGTTTAGGTGGGGTTCCGGGGGGCTACACCTTC.